This paragraph covers one TCR beta chain sequence. Its matching antigen is unknown. This sample was included in a study of cytomegalovirus exposure and HLA in healthy donors. Turning to the study itself: Earlier, roughly 180 million T cells were analyzed, and fewer than 120 million unique TCR beta sequences were found among them. Study findings and constraints: In a later analysis, TCR beta V- and J-gene trimming was associated with a missense DCLRE1C variant. Information on immune exposure was restricted to one variable (CMV serostatus).

The CDR3 length is 15 residues. Germline CDR1 and CDR2: MNHEY and SVGAGI. Donors consisted of healthy bone marrow donors. PCR involved 60 Vbeta and 13 Jbeta primers. Sequencing was performed with immunoSEQ multiplex PCR; in TCRdb, only in-frame clones are kept and a portion is missing. This table holds under 200,000 clones, about three quarters found once. The clonotype originates from a man aged 35 to 55 in good health and CMV-seronegative. The chain couples TRBV6-5 to TRBJ2-5; no clear D gene. Gene TRBJ2-7 matches the end of the DNA better, so the J call may be wrong. Material for sequencing was PBMCs. The CDR3 region is CASSRTGGSSYEQYF. The CDR3 nucleotides are TGTGCCAGCAGCCGTACTGGCGGCAGCTCCTACGAGCAGTACTTC.